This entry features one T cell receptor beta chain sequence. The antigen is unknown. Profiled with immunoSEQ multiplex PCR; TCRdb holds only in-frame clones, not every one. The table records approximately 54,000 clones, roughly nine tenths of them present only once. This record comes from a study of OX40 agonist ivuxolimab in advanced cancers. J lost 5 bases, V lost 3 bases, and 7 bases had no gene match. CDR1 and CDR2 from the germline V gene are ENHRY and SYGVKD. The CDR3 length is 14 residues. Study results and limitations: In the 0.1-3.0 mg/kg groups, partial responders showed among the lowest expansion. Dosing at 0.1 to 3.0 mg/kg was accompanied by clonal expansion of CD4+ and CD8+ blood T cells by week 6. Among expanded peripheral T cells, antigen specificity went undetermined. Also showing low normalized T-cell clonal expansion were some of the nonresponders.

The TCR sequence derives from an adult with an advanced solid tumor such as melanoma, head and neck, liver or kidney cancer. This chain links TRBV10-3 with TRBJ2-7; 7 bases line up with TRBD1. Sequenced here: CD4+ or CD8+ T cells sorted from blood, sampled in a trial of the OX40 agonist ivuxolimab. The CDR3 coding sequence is TGTGCCATCAGTGACCCCAGACAGGGTAACGAGCAGTACTTC. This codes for CAISDPRQGNEQYF.